The source of this T cell receptor beta chain is a study of T cell responses to AZD1222 COVID-19 vaccine. Findings of the study overall: Elevations in Spike-specific TCR breadth and depth followed administration of two AZD1222 doses. CD4 TCRs associated with vaccination spanned spike, dominating at 160-218 and 743-854.

This clone was seen once. Its antigen is as yet unknown. Produced via immunoSEQ multiplex PCR; TCRdb's table is partial and in-frame only. Here the sample spans around 100,000 clones, about 85% being singletons. Per the germline V gene, CDR1 is LNHDA and CDR2 is SQIVND (reference sequence). Trimming left V 8 bases short and J 1 base short, with 20 bases between. This CDR3 comprises 16 residues. The specimen comprised peripheral blood, sampled on day 0 of AZD1222 vaccination. The V call is TRBV19, the J call TRBJ2-5; D could derive from TRBD1 or TRBD2 (6 bases each). This clonotype originated in an adult in good health. In DNA, the CDR3 is TGTGCCAGTGCCAAACAGGGAGGATTCGGCCAAGAGACCCAGTACTTC. Encoded protein: CASAKQGGFGQETQYF.